These T cell receptor beta chains were read from a single sample in a study of blood T cell repertoires in COVID-19. Generated by immunoSEQ multiplex PCR, the TCRdb table keeps only in-frame clones and is missing some. Of 60,000 or so clones listed, 80% to 90% are singletons. Sequencing input: peripheral blood. The receptors stem from a human donor with active COVID-19. The donor label of this sample is uncertain. CDR3s include the opening cysteine and the closing phenylalanine or tryptophan. The D gene is left open where the match is weak. Part of the rows lack a size; the others show once, few, many or a class for expanded clones.

CDR3aa: CASSNRVTGGIGEQYF
CDR3nt: TGTGCCAGTAGTAATCGGGTCACAGGGGGCATAGGCGAGCAGTACTTC
len: 16
v_gene: TRBV19
d_gene: TRBD1
j_gene: TRBJ2-7
abundance: .

CDR3aa: CASSQGLGQGANSPLHF
CDR3nt: TGCGCCAGCAGCCAAGGCCTGGGACAGGGGGCTAATTCACCCCTCCACTTT
len: 17
v_gene: TRBV4-1
d_gene: TRBD1
j_gene: TRBJ1-6
abundance: once

CDR3aa: CASRRDNQPQHF
CDR3nt: TGTGCCAGCAGACGGGACAATCAGCCCCAGCATTTT
len: 12
v_gene: TRBV28
d_gene: .
j_gene: TRBJ1-5
abundance: .

CDR3aa: CASSPRTGTGVGALHF
CDR3nt: TGTGCCAGCAGCCCTAGAACCGGGACAGGGGTGGGGGCCCTCCACTTT
len: 16
v_gene: TRBV5-4
d_gene: TRBD1
j_gene: TRBJ1-6
abundance: few

CDR3aa: CAWSTGGSSGGYTF
CDR3nt: TGTGCCTGGAGCACAGGGGGGAGTTCTGGAGGCTACACCTTC
len: 14
v_gene: TRBV30
d_gene: TRBD1
j_gene: TRBJ1-2
abundance: .

CDR3aa: CASSLAGQGAYEKLFF
CDR3nt: TGTGCCAGCAGCTTAGCGGGACAGGGGGCATATGAAAAACTGTTTTTT
len: 16
v_gene: TRBV7-2
d_gene: TRBD1
j_gene: TRBJ1-4
abundance: .

CDR3aa: CASRATLGQMNTEAFF
CDR3nt: TGTGCCAGTAGGGCGACCTTGGGACAGATGAACACTGAAGCTTTCTTT
len: 16
v_gene: TRBV19
d_gene: TRBD1
j_gene: TRBJ1-1
abundance: .

CDR3aa: CASSSSLYRYLYYEQYF
CDR3nt: TGTGCCAGCAGCTCCTCTCTATACCGCTATTTATACTACGAGCAGTACTTC
len: 17
v_gene: TRBV11-3
d_gene: .
j_gene: TRBJ2-7
abundance: .

CDR3aa: CASSALTSVNTGELFF
CDR3nt: TGTGCCAGCAGCGCCTTAACTAGCGTGAACACCGGGGAGCTGTTTTTT
len: 16
v_gene: TRBV9
d_gene: TRBD2
j_gene: TRBJ2-2
abundance: .

CDR3aa: CASSRDFNQPQHF
CDR3nt: TGTGCCAGCAGCCGGGACTTTAATCAGCCCCAGCATTTT
len: 13
v_gene: TRBV14
d_gene: .
j_gene: TRBJ1-5
abundance: .

CDR3aa: CASSLARSLNYEQYF
CDR3nt: TGCGCCAGCAGCTTGGCCCGGAGCCTTAATTACGAGCAGTACTTC
len: 15
v_gene: TRBV5-1
d_gene: .
j_gene: TRBJ2-7
abundance: .

CDR3aa: CASSQVPVGGNTIYF
CDR3nt: TGTGCCAGCAGCCAAGTTCCCGTGGGCGGAAACACCATATATTTT
len: 15
v_gene: TRBV3-1/TRBV3-2
d_gene: .
j_gene: TRBJ1-3
abundance: few

CDR3aa: CASRTGGGTDTQYF
CDR3nt: TGTGCCAGCAGGACAGGGGGCGGGACAGATACGCAGTATTTT
len: 14
v_gene: TRBV6-5
d_gene: TRBD1
j_gene: TRBJ2-3
abundance: .

CDR3aa: CASSYHGTGTEKLFF
CDR3nt: TGTGCCAGCAGTTACCACGGGACAGGGACTGAAAAACTGTTTTTT
len: 15
v_gene: TRBV6-2/TRBV6-3
d_gene: TRBD1
j_gene: TRBJ1-4
abundance: .

CDR3aa: CASSYFGGEQFF
CDR3nt: TGTGCCAGCAGTTACTTCGGGGGTGAGCAGTTCTTC
len: 12
v_gene: TRBV6-2/TRBV6-3
d_gene: .
j_gene: TRBJ2-1
abundance: .

CDR3aa: CASRAGGPYNEQFF
CDR3nt: TGTGCCAGCAGAGCGGGGGGGCCCTACAATGAGCAGTTCTTC
len: 14
v_gene: TRBV6-5
d_gene: TRBD2
j_gene: TRBJ2-1
abundance: .

CDR3aa: CASSILDRGGYEQYF
CDR3nt: TGTGCCAGCAGCATACTGGACAGGGGAGGGTACGAGCAGTACTTC
len: 15
v_gene: TRBV5-6
d_gene: TRBD1
j_gene: TRBJ2-7
abundance: few

CDR3aa: CATSPPLGANVLTF
CDR3nt: TGTGCCACCAGCCCCCCTCTTGGGGCCAACGTCCTGACTTTC
len: 14
v_gene: TRBV15
d_gene: .
j_gene: TRBJ2-6
abundance: .

CDR3aa: CASSLRGDQPQHF
CDR3nt: TGTGCCAGCAGTCTCAGGGGAGATCAGCCCCAGCATTTT
len: 13
v_gene: TRBV6-5
d_gene: .
j_gene: TRBJ1-5
abundance: .

CDR3aa: CASSLARYTDTQYF
CDR3nt: TGTGCCAGCAGTTTAGCCAGGTACACAGATACGCAGTATTTT
len: 14
v_gene: TRBV27
d_gene: .
j_gene: TRBJ2-3
abundance: .

CDR3aa: CASSSGGWDEQFF
CDR3nt: TGTGCCAGCAGCTCAGGGGGATGGGATGAGCAGTTCTTC
len: 13
v_gene: TRBV7-3
d_gene: TRBD1
j_gene: TRBJ2-1
abundance: .

CDR3aa: CASSLYGTEAFF
CDR3nt: TGTGCCAGCAGTTTATACGGGACAGAAGCTTTCTTT
len: 12
v_gene: TRBV28
d_gene: .
j_gene: TRBJ1-1
abundance: .

CDR3aa: CASSSRTGYEAFF
CDR3nt: TGTGCCAGCAGTTCCAGGACAGGGTATGAAGCTTTCTTT
len: 13
v_gene: TRBV12-3/TRBV12-4
d_gene: TRBD1
j_gene: TRBJ1-1
abundance: .

CDR3aa: CASSPARRTSTDTQYF
CDR3nt: TGTGCCAGCAGCCCCGCTCGGCGGACTAGCACAGATACGCAGTATTTT
len: 16
v_gene: TRBV7-9
d_gene: .
j_gene: TRBJ2-3
abundance: .

CDR3aa: CASSFWTGSGNTIYF
CDR3nt: TGTGCCAGCAGCTTCTGGACAGGCTCTGGAAACACCATATATTTT
len: 15
v_gene: TRBV5-6
d_gene: TRBD1
j_gene: TRBJ1-3
abundance: few

CDR3aa: CASSLEDSLVQYF
CDR3nt: TGCGCCAGCAGCTTGGAGGACAGTCTAGTGCAGTACTTC
len: 13
v_gene: TRBV5-1
d_gene: .
j_gene: TRBJ2-7
abundance: .

CDR3aa: CASNRSGGKGQPQHF
CDR3nt: TGTGCCAGCAACCGCTCAGGGGGCAAAGGTCAGCCCCAGCATTTT
len: 15
v_gene: TRBV28
d_gene: TRBD1
j_gene: TRBJ1-5
abundance: .

CDR3aa: CASSLEGHNEQFF
CDR3nt: TGTGCCAGCAGCTTAGAGGGGCACAATGAGCAGTTCTTC
len: 13
v_gene: TRBV7-9
d_gene: .
j_gene: TRBJ2-1
abundance: .

CDR3aa: CASSVFDEQFF
CDR3nt: TGCGCCAGCAGCGTGTTCGATGAGCAGTTCTTC
len: 11
v_gene: TRBV5-1
d_gene: .
j_gene: TRBJ2-1
abundance: once

CDR3aa: CASSHGGLAGTYEQYF
CDR3nt: TGTGCCAGCAGCCACGGGGGACTAGCGGGGACCTACGAGCAGTACTTC
len: 16
v_gene: TRBV14
d_gene: TRBD2
j_gene: TRBJ2-7
abundance: .

CDR3aa: CASSPKKGVRQFF
CDR3nt: TGTGCCAGCTCCCCCAAAAAGGGGGTTCGGCAGTTCTTC
len: 13
v_gene: TRBV18
d_gene: .
j_gene: TRBJ2-1
abundance: .

CDR3aa: CASGGQPQHF
CDR3nt: TGTGCCAGCGGAGGTCAGCCCCAGCATTTT
len: 10
v_gene: TRBV12-3/TRBV12-4
d_gene: .
j_gene: TRBJ1-5
abundance: .

CDR3aa: CASMGSWTYSIDTQYF
CDR3nt: TGTGCCAGTATGGGGAGCTGGACGTATAGTATAGATACGCAGTATTTT
len: 16
v_gene: TRBV19
d_gene: .
j_gene: TRBJ2-3
abundance: .

CDR3aa: CASLHADRVGGYTF
CDR3nt: TGTGCCAGCTTACACGCCGACAGGGTGGGTGGCTACACCTTC
len: 14
v_gene: TRBV28
d_gene: TRBD1
j_gene: TRBJ1-2
abundance: .

CDR3aa: CATQEYRAYEQYF
CDR3nt: TGTGCCACCCAGGAGTACAGGGCCTACGAGCAGTACTTC
len: 13
v_gene: TRBV28
d_gene: .
j_gene: TRBJ2-7
abundance: .

CDR3aa: CASGLGASGGGETQYF
CDR3nt: TGTGCTAGTGGTTTGGGTGCCAGTGGAGGGGGCGAGACCCAGTACTTC
len: 16
v_gene: TRBV12-5
d_gene: .
j_gene: TRBJ2-5
abundance: .

CDR3aa: CASSSSRDSPYSGANVLTF
CDR3nt: TGTGCCAGCTCCTCATCAAGGGACAGCCCGTACTCTGGGGCCAACGTCCTGACTTTC
len: 19
v_gene: TRBV18
d_gene: TRBD1
j_gene: TRBJ2-6
abundance: .

CDR3aa: CASSGEDREDPQETQYF
CDR3nt: TGTGCCAGCAGCGGAGAGGACAGGGAGGACCCCCAAGAGACCCAGTACTTC
len: 17
v_gene: TRBV9
d_gene: TRBD1
j_gene: TRBJ2-5
abundance: few

CDR3aa: CASSALVTDTQYF
CDR3nt: TGTGCCAGCAGCGCCCTAGTGACAGATACGCAGTATTTT
len: 13
v_gene: TRBV7-2
d_gene: .
j_gene: TRBJ2-3
abundance: .

CDR3aa: CASSSAHLNQPQHF
CDR3nt: TGTGCCAGCAGTTCCGCACACCTCAATCAGCCCCAGCATTTT
len: 14
v_gene: TRBV6-5
d_gene: .
j_gene: TRBJ1-5
abundance: .

CDR3aa: CASSDPGLSQFGNQPQHF
CDR3nt: TGTGCCAGCAGTGACCCGGGACTCTCTCAATTTGGCAATCAGCCCCAGCATTTT
len: 18
v_gene: TRBV6-2/TRBV6-3
d_gene: .
j_gene: TRBJ1-5
abundance: .

CDR3aa: CASSQVDTQYF
CDR3nt: TGTGCCAGCAGCCAGGTAGATACGCAGTATTTT
len: 11
v_gene: TRBV12-3/TRBV12-4
d_gene: .
j_gene: TRBJ2-3
abundance: .

CDR3aa: CASREGTSLRGLF
CDR3nt: TGTGCCAGCAGAGAGGGCACCTCACTCCGCGGCCTTTTC
len: 13
v_gene: TRBV28
d_gene: .
j_gene: TRBJ1-2
abundance: .

CDR3aa: CASRPITGELFF
CDR3nt: TGTGCCAGCAGGCCTATCACCGGGGAGCTGTTTTTT
len: 12
v_gene: TRBV12-3/TRBV12-4
d_gene: .
j_gene: TRBJ2-2
abundance: .

CDR3aa: CANFPRGSSYNEQFF
CDR3nt: TGTGCCAATTTTCCTCGGGGGAGCTCCTACAATGAGCAGTTCTTC
len: 15
v_gene: TRBV21-1
d_gene: .
j_gene: TRBJ2-1
abundance: .

CDR3aa: CASSLARGGWYNEQFF
CDR3nt: TGCGCCAGCAGCTTGGCCCGAGGGGGTTGGTACAATGAGCAGTTCTTC
len: 16
v_gene: TRBV5-1
d_gene: .
j_gene: TRBJ2-1
abundance: .

CDR3aa: CASSFTQDRRNEKLFF
CDR3nt: TGCGCCAGCAGCTTTACACAGGACAGGAGGAATGAAAAACTGTTTTTT
len: 16
v_gene: TRBV5-1
d_gene: TRBD1
j_gene: TRBJ1-4
abundance: .

CDR3aa: CASRIEGGPSEQYF
CDR3nt: TGTGCCAGCAGAATCGAGGGAGGTCCGTCCGAGCAGTACTTC
len: 14
v_gene: TRBV6-5
d_gene: .
j_gene: TRBJ2-7
abundance: .

CDR3aa: CAGRPRTGELFF
CDR3nt: TGTGCCGGCCGACCGAGGACCGGGGAGCTGTTTTTT
len: 12
v_gene: TRBV11-2
d_gene: .
j_gene: TRBJ2-2
abundance: .